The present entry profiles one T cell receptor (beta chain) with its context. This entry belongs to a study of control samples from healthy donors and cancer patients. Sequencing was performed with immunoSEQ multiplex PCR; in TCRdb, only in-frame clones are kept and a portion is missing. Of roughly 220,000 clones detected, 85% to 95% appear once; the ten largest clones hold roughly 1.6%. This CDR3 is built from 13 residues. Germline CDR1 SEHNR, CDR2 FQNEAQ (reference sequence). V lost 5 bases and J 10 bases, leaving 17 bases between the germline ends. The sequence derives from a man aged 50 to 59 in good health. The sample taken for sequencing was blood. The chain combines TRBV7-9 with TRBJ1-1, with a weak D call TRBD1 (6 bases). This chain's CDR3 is CASSLLTGTVAFF. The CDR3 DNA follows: TGTGCCAGCAGCCTTTTAACAGGGACGGTAGCTTTCTTT.